Detailed here is one T cell receptor beta chain. Its antigen is still unknown. As encoded in the germline V gene, CDR1 is SGHRS while CDR2 is YFSETQ. Including cysteine and phenylalanine, the CDR3 has 12 amino acids. The entry retains the CDR3 DNA only, 36 bases that are in frame from base 1. Deletion took 1 base off V and 6 bases off J, with a span of 6 bases between the germline ends. The method behind the library was the immunoSEQ multiplex PCR assay. For the multiplex PCR, a mixture combining 60 forward primers for TCR Vbeta segments and 13 reverse primers for TCR Jbeta segments was used. Amplification of the CDR3 region of rearranged TCR beta genes was performed with a multiplex PCR assay on genomic DNA. On the Illumina HiSeq System, the amplified TCR beta libraries were sequenced as 87-base-pair reads. The study's processing was this. A later analysis counted tens of millions of unique TCR beta chains across the approximately 700 repertoires, and some 11 million of these chains were shared by at least two donors. To remove PCR and sequencing errors, raw reads were error-corrected and collapsed into unique sequences using a nearest-neighbor algorithm that merged closely related sequences. V, D and J gene segments were assigned by aligning CDR3 sequences to IMGT reference sequences. For a sequence to be retained, a match of at least six nucleotides was required to both a V gene segment and a J gene segment. Rearrangements were classified as productive when the CDR3 lacked stop codons and remained in frame with V and J, and all other rearrangements were classified as non-productive. Following IMGT convention, CDR3 was defined as the stretch from the second conserved V-encoded cysteine to the conserved J-encoded phenylalanine. Sequences without an unambiguous match to a single V gene segment were excluded from the earlier analysis of a few hundred of the donors. In an earlier analysis of almost 600 of the donors, a V segment was called functional when productive rearrangements were above 56.7%, and segregating when the standard deviation between donors exceeded 5%. A statistical classification framework was built for diagnosing cytomegalovirus status from the catalog of TCR beta chain sequences. V and J gene assignment, in a later analysis, came from comparing TCR nucleotide sequences with IMGT/GENE-DB human TR gene sequences. In a later analysis, CDR3 sequences and most-parsimonious VDJ recombination scenarios were assigned using the TCRdist pipeline. In a later analysis, each TCR beta chain was defined by its CDR3 amino acid sequence together with its V-gene family, and reads lacking a unique V-gene family were excluded. A later analysis removed over 500 highly shared, low-generation-probability nucleotide sequences to deal with suspected cross-contamination and a sequencing artifact. A later analysis calculated a clonal expansion index for each public chain from normalized within-repertoire ranks of inferred template counts. Generation probabilities in a later analysis came from a VDJ recombination model fitted to out-of-frame rearrangements, and those results were checked against IGoR. In a later analysis, TCR-TCR, TCR-HLA and TCR-CMV co-occurrence was scored with hypergeometric tests, and a repertoire-size bias correction was applied to TCR pairs. False discovery rates were estimated in a later analysis by permuting HLA or CMV assignments 20 times. In a later analysis, co-occurring TCRs were grouped with DBSCAN, and TCRdist sequence similarity was added when clustering was performed within HLA-allele-positive subsets. Repertoires with fewer than 30,000 or more than 120,000 public chains, plus five repertoires with anomalous nucleotide sharing, were excluded from co-occurrence clustering. Held by TCRdb, this immuneACCESS table contains in-frame sequences only and omits some clones. Under half of the omission traces to an unresolved V gene where checked; the cause of the rest is unknown. Clone size and V and J calls were adopted from that table, with D and trimming inferred from the DNA. The sample's clone listing holds tens of thousands of clones. The top ten constitute about 3.8% of the sample.

The sample originates from a study of cytomegalovirus exposure and HLA in healthy donors (dated by TCRdb to about 2017). Context from the whole study: An earlier analysis of around 600 of the donors reported 250 to 300 Gb of sequence data and some 120 million unique TCR beta sequences from roughly 180 million T cells. Typing coverage varied by locus: about 620-640 donors for A, B, C, DRB1 and DQB1; roughly 520 for DQA1; approximately 570 for DPA1; more than 450 for DPB1. Donor age, sex, ethnicity and CMV serostatus were collected together with the repertoire data. Of the 350 to 400 genotyped donors, roughly 85% fell in the genetic ancestry cluster associated with self-reported Caucasian donors. Rather than drawing on any new phenotypic data, the later analysis identified candidate immune exposures from TCR beta sequences and the way those sequences occurred across donors. The study was designed to test whether signatures of past pathogen exposure could be identified by cataloging public T cell receptors. Every discovery cohort repertoire had been produced on one sequencing platform. A later analysis re-analyzed previously published TCR beta repertoires from approximately 670 donors and added high-resolution HLA genotyping to study TCR occurrence patterns. A later genetic analysis took genome-wide SNP genotypes for about three fifths of the 666 donors and used that subset as a discovery cohort. Five DR-DQ haplotypes were handled as single units for association and clustering, since linkage in the cohort was strong. To decide whether each TCR beta V gene segment behaved as functional or pseudogenic, an earlier analysis of fewer than 750 of the donors relied on high-throughput TCR beta sequencing. An early release that covered about 600 HLA-typed donors contained 250 to 350 gigabases of sequencing data and around 80 million unique TCR sequences. HLA typing covered class I and class II loci at four-digit resolution. Among several hundred genotyped donors of the cohort, an average of about 240,000 unique TCR beta nucleotide sequences was sequenced per donor, of which about 18% were non-productive. A separate validation cohort of over a hundred different subjects was used in addition to the 666-subject first cohort. To predict cytomegalovirus infection status, the study combined high-throughput TCR immunosequencing, statistical association of individual TCRs with disease status, and machine learning. The study profiled the T cell repertoires of more than 500 subjects by immunosequencing and related them to cytomegalovirus serostatus.

Broad study findings and their caveats: In this cohort, only TCR beta chains were sequenced, and detectable features were limited by the absence of alpha or paired-chain data. Linkage disequilibrium might explain the correlated functional status among segregating V segments, but an unknown experimental factor could not be excluded. In an earlier analysis of 500 to 650 of the donors, most TCR beta V segments appeared in productive rearrangements about 90% or about 30% of the time, broadly matching IMGT annotations. In a later analysis, most CMV-associated TCR beta chains were found to appear HLA-restricted, with HLA associations seemingly driven largely by CMV exposure. A further reported finding was that TCR beta sequences accurately predicted the HLA-A and HLA-B alleles for most subjects in the first cohort. At a false discovery rate of 0.05, a later analysis linked 15,000 to 20,000 TCR beta sequences to specific HLA alleles. Because HLA typing was unavailable for some donors at each locus, only the typed subset was used in association tests. Because counts were too low, more than 15 rarely observed V segments, including chromosome 9 orphons, were left out of the earlier analysis of 587 of the donors. The presence/absence analyses assumed that sequencing depth was roughly uniform across donors, and that assumption may not be true. Most TCR sequences were observed very rarely across donors, whereas some public TCRs were present in many individuals. For the cohort, immune exposure information was limited to CMV serostatus. A few of the identified cytomegalovirus-associated TCR beta chains were confirmed in vitro to be specific for cytomegalovirus antigens. The authors suggested that the approach could potentially be generalized to other disease states and immunological phenotypes. Some IMGT-functional V segments, including TRBV6-2 and TRBV6-3, could not be told apart with the 87-base-pair reads, so those segments were excluded. A later analysis found that TCR association rates varied across HLA loci, with DRB1 alleles showing the most associated TCRs and HLA-C alleles the fewest. In a later analysis, several top co-occurrence clusters were reported to appear linked to parvovirus B19, influenza, CMV and Epstein-Barr virus. The study listed approximately 160 TCR beta chains as associated with cytomegalovirus. The classifier was reported to diagnose cytomegalovirus status with high specificity and sensitivity in both the original and validation cohorts. V-gene and J-gene trimming of TCR beta chains was associated with a missense DCLRE1C variant in a later genetic analysis, and the association was replicated in an independent cohort. When HLA alleles, especially DR and DQ, strongly co-occurred, attributing TCR associations to individual alleles was difficult. Compared with equally common non-associated chains, HLA-associated TCR beta chains in a later analysis were more clonally expanded and had lower generation probabilities. A cluster of highly shared sequence variants was judged likely to represent a technical artifact of the sequencing pipeline. In a later genetic analysis, fewer N-insertions in productive TCRs were reported among donors in an Asian-associated ancestry cluster than the approximately 670-donor mean.

The cohort comprised 710 or so healthy bone marrow donors. All cohort members were sampled while nominally healthy, although unrecorded immune exposures were likely present. The donor was CMV seropositive and belonged to the group of 250 to 300 seropositive cohort members. Every donor gave a peripheral blood sample, and the peripheral blood mononuclear cells from that sample were used for TCR beta sequencing. Genomic DNA extraction from the blood cell samples was performed with the Qiagen DNeasy Blood Extraction Kit. Sequencing used PBMCs. This TCR was sampled from a female donor in good health and CMV-seropositive. The V and J genes are TRBV5-1 and TRBJ2-3; 5 matching bases give a weak D call of TRBD2. The CDR3: CASSLPGDTQYF. The bases are TGCGCCAGCAGCTTGCCGGGGGATACGCAGTATTTT.